This T cell receptor (beta chain) was sequenced in a study of CD8 T cells in Susac syndrome. When the RNA was reverse transcribed, random hexamers were used with an input of about 0.5 to 1 ug. TCRdb reprocessed the immunoSEQ multiplex PCR reads with MiXCR, giving one entry per CDR3 protein. The data hold about 76,000 distinct CDR3 sequences, with under 95% observed a single time. The CDR3 runs 15 residues. V gave up 6 bases and J gave up 5 bases; unmatched junction bases: 8. Per the germline V gene, CDR1 is DFQATT and CDR2 is SNEGSKA (reference sequence). The chain couples TRBV20-1 to TRBJ2-3, with 13 positions matching TRBD2. The source of this sequence is a human donor with Susac syndrome. The sample comprised CD8+ T cells from PBMCs. The CDR3 here is CSASTSGGAIDTQYF. CDR3 DNA sequence: TGCAGTGCCAGTACTAGCGGGGGGGCTATAGATACGCAGTATTTT.